The T cell receptor (beta chain) under discussion was sequenced for a study of T cell repertoires in cytomegalovirus infection. At the level of the study: Carrying CMV and the relevant HLA type showed in public TCR beta signatures.

As to this clonotype: Its specificity is unknown.

The length of the CDR3 is 18 residues. Germline V gives CDR1 LNHNV, CDR2 YYDKDF (reference sequence). Trimming pared 4 bases from V and 1 base from J, leaving 22 bases between. TCRdb re-derived calls from the reads in MiXCR, one entry per CDR3 protein. The sample has approximately 910,000 distinct CDR3 sequences; roughly a third are singletons. Broader study findings: HLA-C-restricted, CMV-specific TCR beta clonotypes were dominant ex vivo. Cumulative public TCR beta family frequency identified CMV carriers with the relevant HLA.

The chain uses TRBV15 and TRBJ2-5; possibly TRBD2 for D (6 bases). The material sequenced was cultured CD8+ T cells from PBMCs, taken from culture after CMV antigen stimulation. The clonotype comes from a human donor in good health (CMV status not recorded). Some clones in this sample may be carry-over from other donors' samples. CDR3 in amino acids: CATSTTERGLGGQETQYF. CDR3 bases: TGTGCCACCAGCACAACGGAACGGGGTTTGGGGGGCCAAGAGACCCAGTACTTC. Combining the CDR3 with reference TRBV15 and TRBJ2-5 gives the whole variable domain DAMVIQNPRYQVTQFGKPVTLSCSQTLNHNVMYWYQQKSSQAPKLLFHYYDKDFNNEADTPDNFQSRRPNTSFCFLDIRSPGLGDTAMYLCATSTTERGLGGQETQYFGPGTRLLVL.